The rows below give T cell receptor beta chains drawn from one sample of a study of blood T cell repertoires in COVID-19. Sequenced by immunoSEQ multiplex PCR; TCRdb stores in-frame clones only, minus some. The table lists 150,000 or so clones, 83% of them singletons, with about 12% in the top ten. Sequencing was carried out using peripheral blood. The receptors originated from a woman aged 55-69 years with COVID-19, enrolled during active disease. The CDR3 runs from the conserved cysteine through the conserved F or W.

TRBV27,TRBJ1-1,CASSLTGDTEAFF
TRBV15,TRBJ1-1,CATSRGGSSFTMNTEAFF
TRBV4-1,TRBJ1-4,CASSQDWGGREKLFF
TRBV7-2,TRBJ1-1,CASSLASGNTEAFF
TRBV19,TRBJ1-2,CASNGQGGNYGYTF
TRBV5-6,TRBJ1-3,CASSPVSGNTIYF
TRBV3-1/TRBV3-2,TRBJ1-2,CASSHGTGRTGYTF
TRBV18,TRBJ1-5,CASSPRAGQGPPQPQHF
TRBV9,TRBJ1-5,CASSEQGWRNQPQHF
TRBV7-2,TRBJ1-1,CASNLRGPNTEAFF